Listed below are T cell receptor beta chains from one sample, sequenced in a study of cytomegalovirus exposure and HLA in healthy donors. Profiled with immunoSEQ multiplex PCR; TCRdb holds only in-frame clones, not every one. The profile covers 95,000 to 120,000 clones, with 95% appearing a single time and roughly 0.66% taken by the ten largest. The sequencing sample was made of PBMCs. Receptor source: a woman between 18 and 30 years old in good health and CMV-seronegative. CDR3s include the opening cysteine and the closing phenylalanine or tryptophan. Fields, in order: clone size, V gene, J gene, D gene, CDR3 protein, CDR3 DNA. A D gene is named only where the DNA matches it firmly. Clone sizes are given selectively: once, few, many, or a class where the clone is expanded.

NA	TRBV2	TRBJ2-6	NA	CASSGTVSGANVLTF	TGTGCCAGCAGTGGCACGGTATCTGGGGCCAACGTCCTGACTTTC
NA	TRBV4-1	TRBJ1-6	NA	CASSQERGGSPLHF	TGCGCCAGCAGCCAGGAAAGGGGCGGCTCACCCCTCCACTTT
once	TRBV6-6	TRBJ2-2	NA	CASSYASGGSGELFF	TGTGCCAGCAGTTACGCGTCAGGGGGGTCCGGGGAGCTGTTTTTT
NA	TRBV7-2	TRBJ2-2	TRBD2	CASSAGGNPGELFF	TGTGCCAGCTCGGCGGGGGGGAACCCCGGGGAGCTGTTTTTT
NA	TRBV7-8	TRBJ1-1	TRBD1	CASSPRGGQGNTEAFF	TGTGCCAGCAGCCCAAGGGGGGGACAGGGAAACACTGAAGCTTTCTTT
NA	TRBV23-1	TRBJ2-3	TRBD2	CASTLAGVTDTQYF	TGCGCCAGCACCTTAGCGGGGGTCACAGATACGCAGTATTTT
NA	TRBV7-7	TRBJ2-3	NA	CASSQCGDGAEDTQYF	TGTGCTAGCAGCCAGTGCGGGGACGGAGCGGAAGATACGCAGTATTTT
NA	TRBV28	TRBJ2-7	TRBD2	CASGSGGYYEQYF	TGTGCCAGCGGTAGCGGGGGGTATTACGAGCAGTACTTC
NA	TRBV7-3	TRBJ2-3	TRBD1	CASSSRTGGTDTQYF	TGTGCCAGCAGCTCCCGGACAGGGGGTACAGATACGCAGTATTTT
NA	TRBV19	TRBJ1-1	TRBD1	CASSMVPRQGRVPEAFF	TGTGCCAGTAGTATGGTCCCTCGACAGGGAAGGGTCCCCGAAGCTTTCTTT
NA	TRBV19	TRBJ1-2	NA	CASSRRDYGYTF	TGTGCCAGTAGTAGGAGGGACTATGGCTACACCTTC
NA	TRBV7-8	TRBJ1-1	NA	CASSRGDPYTEAFF	TGTGCCAGCAGTCGCGGTGACCCCTACACTGAAGCTTTCTTT
NA	TRBV28	TRBJ2-7	TRBD1	CASSSAGTGIPYEQYF	TGTGCCAGCAGTTCCGCCGGGACAGGGATACCCTACGAGCAGTACTTC
NA	TRBV18	TRBJ1-1	TRBD1	CASSEDRGRNTEAFF	TGTGCCAGCTCAGAGGACAGGGGGCGGAACACTGAAGCTTTCTTT
NA	TRBV5-1	TRBJ2-3	TRBD2	CASSYGGGVTDTQYF	TGCGCCAGCAGCTACGGCGGGGGGGTCACAGATACGCAGTATTTT
NA	TRBV5-1	TRBJ1-5	TRBD1	CASSEGTGGGQPRHF	TGCGCCAGCAGCGAAGGGACAGGGGGCGGCCAGCCCCGGCATTTT
NA	TRBV7-2	TRBJ1-2	NA	CASSFRGGREETAYGYTF	TGTGCCAGCAGCTTTAGGGGGGGTAGGGAAGAGACAGCCTATGGCTACACCTTC
NA	TRBV7-8	TRBJ1-6	TRBD1	CASSFRQGPIAGNSPLHF	TGTGCCAGCAGCTTTCGACAGGGCCCTATTGCGGGTAATTCACCCCTCCACTTT
NA	TRBV6-1	TRBJ2-2	NA	CASSEAGLTGELFF	TGTGCCAGCAGTGAAGCTGGACTTACCGGGGAGCTGTTTTTT
once	TRBV28	TRBJ2-7	NA	CASSPGDEQYF	TGTGCCAGCAGTCCAGGGGACGAGCAGTACTTC
NA	TRBV5-5	TRBJ2-7	TRBD1	CASSSGQGYIYEQYF	TGTGCCAGCAGCTCAGGACAGGGGTACATCTACGAGCAGTACTTC
NA	TRBV5-1	TRBJ1-1	NA	CASSPQQGHTEAFF	TGCGCCAGCAGCCCTCAACAGGGACACACTGAAGCTTTCTTT
NA	TRBV7-9	TRBJ2-1	NA	CASSLPHSRDSDNEQFF	TGTGCCAGCAGCTTACCCCACAGCAGGGACTCAGACAATGAGCAGTTCTTC
NA	TRBV6-5	TRBJ2-5	TRBD1	CASSYTGTGVSETQYF	TGTGCCAGCAGTTACACAGGGACAGGGGTTTCGGAGACCCAGTACTTC
NA	TRBV7-8	TRBJ2-7	NA	CASSLPKHHEQYF	TGTGCCAGCAGCTTGCCCAAACATCACGAGCAGTACTTC
NA	TRBV2	TRBJ2-2	TRBD2	CASSLAGAVNTGELFF	TGTGCCAGCAGCCTAGCGGGGGCGGTGAACACCGGGGAGCTGTTTTTT
NA	TRBV5-4	TRBJ1-1	NA	CASSLARNTMNTEAFF	TGTGCCAGCAGCTTGGCTAGGAACACTATGAACACTGAAGCTTTCTTT
once	TRBV5-1	TRBJ2-3	TRBD2	CASSLTGTGQPGLAGAGTDTQYF	TGCGCCAGCAGCCTCACCGGGACAGGGCAACCGGGACTAGCGGGGGCGGGCACAGATACGCAGTATTTT
NA	TRBV27	TRBJ1-1	TRBD1	CASSAQGVTEAFF	TGTGCCAGCAGTGCACAGGGGGTCACTGAAGCTTTCTTT
NA	TRBV7-8	TRBJ2-5	TRBD1	CASSFRTGPETQYF	TGTGCCAGCAGCTTCCGGACAGGACCGGAGACCCAGTACTTC
NA	TRBV6-5	TRBJ1-3	TRBD1	CASSRDRVPSNTIYF	TGTGCCAGCAGCCGAGACAGGGTCCCTTCGAACACCATATATTTT
NA	TRBV4-1	TRBJ1-5	TRBD1	CASSPGAGGNQPQHF	TGCGCCAGCAGTCCGGGGGCAGGGGGAAATCAGCCCCAGCATTTT
NA	TRBV6-6	TRBJ1-1	NA	CASSYADNTEAFF	TGTGCCAGCAGTTACGCAGATAACACTGAAGCTTTCTTT
NA	TRBV28	TRBJ1-6	NA	CASSLQGGYNSPLHF	TGTGCCAGCAGTTTACAGGGTGGCTATAATTCACCCCTCCACTTT
NA	TRBV5-1	TRBJ1-2	NA	CASSLAPAGLNYGYTF	TGCGCCAGCAGCTTGGCTCCCGCAGGGCTCAACTATGGCTACACCTTC
NA	TRBV5-5	TRBJ2-2	NA	CASSFGRISLNTGELFF	TGTGCCAGCAGCTTCGGCAGGATCAGCCTTAACACCGGGGAGCTGTTTTTT
NA	TRBV18	TRBJ1-6	TRBD1	CASSPGTGSPLHF	TGTGCCAGCTCGCCCGGGACAGGTTCTCCCCTCCACTTT
once	TRBV27	TRBJ2-1	TRBD1	CASSLKAGTDNNEQFF	TGTGCCAGCAGTCTTAAGGCCGGGACAGACAACAATGAGCAGTTCTTC
NA	TRBV7-2	TRBJ1-2	TRBD1	CASSPAPTGPRGYTF	TGTGCCAGCAGCCCGGCCCCGACAGGGCCAAGAGGCTACACCTTC
NA	TRBV29-1	TRBJ2-2	NA	CSVGDRGGVGELFF	TGCAGCGTTGGCGATAGGGGGGGCGTCGGGGAGCTGTTTTTT
NA	TRBV19	TRBJ1-4	NA	CASSRVVNGEKLFF	TGTGCCAGTAGTAGAGTCGTCAACGGGGAAAAACTGTTTTTT
NA	TRBV18	TRBJ1-1	TRBD1	CASSWTGEGTEAFF	TGTGCCAGCTCTTGGACAGGGGAGGGTACTGAAGCTTTCTTT
NA	TRBV5-4	TRBJ2-6	NA	CASSPPSSGANVLTF	TGTGCCAGCAGCCCCCCCTCCTCTGGGGCCAACGTCCTGACTTTC
NA	TRBV7-9	TRBJ1-1	TRBD1	CASSLDPTGVTEAFF	TGTGCCAGCAGCTTAGATCCCACAGGGGTCACTGAAGCTTTCTTT
NA	TRBV10-3	TRBJ2-7	NA	CAISENLGRYEQYF	TGTGCCATCAGTGAGAATCTGGGGAGATACGAGCAGTACTTC
NA	TRBV7-6	TRBJ2-2	NA	CASSLGTAIGELFF	TGTGCCAGCAGCTTAGGGACAGCAATCGGGGAGCTGTTTTTT
NA	TRBV7-9	TRBJ2-5	TRBD1	CASTADRQQETQYF	TGTGCCAGCACCGCGGACAGGCAACAAGAGACCCAGTACTTC
NA	TRBV25-1	TRBJ1-1	NA	CASRVTGVNTEAFF	TGTGCCAGCAGAGTAACAGGAGTGAACACTGAAGCTTTCTTT
NA	TRBV28	TRBJ1-1	TRBD1	CATQTYRGGTEAFF	TGTGCCACCCAGACGTACAGGGGGGGCACTGAAGCTTTCTTT
NA	TRBV9	TRBJ2-3	TRBD1	CASSATTGGTDTQYF	TGTGCCAGCAGCGCGACAACAGGGGGGACAGATACGCAGTATTTT
NA	TRBV7-2	TRBJ2-3	NA	CASSLKGGGDSGQYF	TGTGCCAGCAGCCTCAAAGGGGGAGGGGATAGTGGGCAGTATTTT
NA	TRBV10-3	TRBJ1-1	TRBD1	CAIREEDRARAFF	TGTGCCATCAGGGAAGAGGACAGGGCCCGAGCTTTCTTT
NA	TRBV4-3	TRBJ1-2	NA	CASSQDSNNYGYTF	TGCGCCAGCAGCCAAGATTCAAATAACTATGGCTACACCTTC
NA	TRBV25-1	TRBJ1-2	NA	CASSESGKSGYTF	TGTGCCAGCAGTGAATCGGGGAAGTCGGGCTACACCTTC
NA	TRBV19	TRBJ2-7	NA	CASSPWGLGQDHEQYF	TGTGCCAGTAGTCCCTGGGGACTCGGACAGGACCACGAGCAGTACTTC